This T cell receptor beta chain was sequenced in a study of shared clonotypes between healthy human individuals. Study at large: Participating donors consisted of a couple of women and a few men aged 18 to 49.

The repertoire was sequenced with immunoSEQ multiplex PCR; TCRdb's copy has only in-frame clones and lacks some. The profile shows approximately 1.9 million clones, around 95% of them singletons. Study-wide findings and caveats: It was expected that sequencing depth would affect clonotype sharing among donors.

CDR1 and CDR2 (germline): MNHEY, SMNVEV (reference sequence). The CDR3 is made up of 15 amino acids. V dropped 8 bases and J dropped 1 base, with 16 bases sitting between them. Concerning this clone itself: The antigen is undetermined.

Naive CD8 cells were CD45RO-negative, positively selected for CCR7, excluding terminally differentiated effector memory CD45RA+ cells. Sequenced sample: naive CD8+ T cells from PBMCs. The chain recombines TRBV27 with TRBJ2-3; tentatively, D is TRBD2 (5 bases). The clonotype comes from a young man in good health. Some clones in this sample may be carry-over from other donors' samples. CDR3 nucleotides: TGTGCCAGCTGCCCGAGGGTATCGGGCACAGATACGCAGTATTTT. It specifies CASCPRVSGTDTQYF.